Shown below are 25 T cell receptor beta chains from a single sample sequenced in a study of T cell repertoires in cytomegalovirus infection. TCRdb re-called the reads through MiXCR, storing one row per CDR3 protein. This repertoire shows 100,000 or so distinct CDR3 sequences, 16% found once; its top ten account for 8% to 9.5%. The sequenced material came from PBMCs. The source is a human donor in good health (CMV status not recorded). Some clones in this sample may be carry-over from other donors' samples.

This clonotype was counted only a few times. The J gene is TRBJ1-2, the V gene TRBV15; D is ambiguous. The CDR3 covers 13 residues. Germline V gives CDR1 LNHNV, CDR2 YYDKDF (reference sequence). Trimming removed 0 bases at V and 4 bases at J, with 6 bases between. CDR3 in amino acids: CATSRDPSYGYTF. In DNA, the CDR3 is TGTGCCACCAGCAGAGATCCCTCCTATGGCTACACCTTC.

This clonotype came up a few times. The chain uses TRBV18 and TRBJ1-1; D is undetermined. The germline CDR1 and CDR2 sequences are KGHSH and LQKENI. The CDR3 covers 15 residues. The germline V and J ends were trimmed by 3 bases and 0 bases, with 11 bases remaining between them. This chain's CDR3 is CASSPSQGMNTEAFF. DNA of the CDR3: TGTGCCAGCTCACCCTCGCAAGGCATGAACACTGAAGCTTTCTTT.

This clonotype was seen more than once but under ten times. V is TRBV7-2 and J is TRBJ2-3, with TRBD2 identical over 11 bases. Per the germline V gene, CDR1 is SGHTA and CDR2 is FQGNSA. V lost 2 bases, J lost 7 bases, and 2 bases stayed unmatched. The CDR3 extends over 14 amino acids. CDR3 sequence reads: CASSLRLAGHTQYF. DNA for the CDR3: TGTGCCAGCAGCTTACGACTAGCGGGGCATACGCAGTATTTT.

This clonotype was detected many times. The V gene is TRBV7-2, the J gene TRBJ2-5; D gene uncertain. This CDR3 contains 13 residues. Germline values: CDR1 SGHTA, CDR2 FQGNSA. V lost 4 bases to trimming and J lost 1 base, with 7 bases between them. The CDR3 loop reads CASSSTRQETQYF. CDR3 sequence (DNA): TGTGCCAGCAGCTCCACGCGCCAAGAGACCCAGTACTTC.

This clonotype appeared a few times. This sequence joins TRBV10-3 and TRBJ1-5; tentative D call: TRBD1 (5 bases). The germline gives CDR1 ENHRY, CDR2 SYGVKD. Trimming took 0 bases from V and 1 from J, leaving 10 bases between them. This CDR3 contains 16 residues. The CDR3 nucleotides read TGTGCCATCAGTGAGTCGGGAGGGGAGAGCAATCAGCCCCAGCATTTT. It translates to CAISESGGESNQPQHF.

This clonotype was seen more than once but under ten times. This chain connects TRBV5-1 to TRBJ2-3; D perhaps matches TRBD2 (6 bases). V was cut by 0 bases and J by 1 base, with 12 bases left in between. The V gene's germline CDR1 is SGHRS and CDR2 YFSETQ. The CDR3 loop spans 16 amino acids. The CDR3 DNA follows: TGCGCCAGCAGCTTGGGGACTTCGGGAGGCACAGATACGCAGTATTTT. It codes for CASSLGTSGGTDTQYF.

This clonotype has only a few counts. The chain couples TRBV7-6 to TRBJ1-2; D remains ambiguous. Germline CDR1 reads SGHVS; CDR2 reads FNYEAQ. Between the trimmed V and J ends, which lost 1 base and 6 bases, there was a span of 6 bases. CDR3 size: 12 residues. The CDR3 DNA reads TGTGCCAGCAGCTTAGGGGCAGATGGCTACACCTTC. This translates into CASSLGADGYTF. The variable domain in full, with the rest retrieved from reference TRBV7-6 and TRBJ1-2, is GAGVSQSPRYKVTKRGQDVALRCDPISGHVSLYWYRQALGQGPEFLTYFNYEAQQDKSGLPNDRFSAERPEGSISTLTIQRTEQRDSAMYRCASSLGADGYTFGSGTRLTVV.

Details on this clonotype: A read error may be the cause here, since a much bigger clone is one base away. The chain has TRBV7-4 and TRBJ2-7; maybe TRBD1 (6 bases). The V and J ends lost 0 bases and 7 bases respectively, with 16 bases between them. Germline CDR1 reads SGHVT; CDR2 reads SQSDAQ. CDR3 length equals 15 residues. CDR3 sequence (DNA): TGTGCCAGCAGCTTAGCGTCACACACAAGGGGGGAGCAGTACTTC. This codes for CASSLASHTRGEQYF.

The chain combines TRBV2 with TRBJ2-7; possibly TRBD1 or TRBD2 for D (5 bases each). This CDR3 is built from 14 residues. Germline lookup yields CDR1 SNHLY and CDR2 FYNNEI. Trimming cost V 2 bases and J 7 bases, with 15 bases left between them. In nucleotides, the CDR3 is TGTGCCAGCAGTGAATGGGGACCCCGCGGGGAGCAGTACTTC. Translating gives CASSEWGPRGEQYF.

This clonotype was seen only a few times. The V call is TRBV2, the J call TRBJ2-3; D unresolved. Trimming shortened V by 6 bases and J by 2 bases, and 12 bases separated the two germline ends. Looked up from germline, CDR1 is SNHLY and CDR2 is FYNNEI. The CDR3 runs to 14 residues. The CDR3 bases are TGTGCCAGCAGATCCTTAGGAGCCACAGATACGCAGTATTTT. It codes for CASRSLGATDTQYF.

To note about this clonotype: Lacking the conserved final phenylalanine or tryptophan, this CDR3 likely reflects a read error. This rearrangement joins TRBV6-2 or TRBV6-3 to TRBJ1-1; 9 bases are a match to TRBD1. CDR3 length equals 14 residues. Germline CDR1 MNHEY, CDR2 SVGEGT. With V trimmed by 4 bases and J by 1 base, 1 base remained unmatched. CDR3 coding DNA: TGTGCCAGCAGTTCGGGACAGGGGAACACTGAAGCTTTCCTT. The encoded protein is CASSSGQGNTEAFL.

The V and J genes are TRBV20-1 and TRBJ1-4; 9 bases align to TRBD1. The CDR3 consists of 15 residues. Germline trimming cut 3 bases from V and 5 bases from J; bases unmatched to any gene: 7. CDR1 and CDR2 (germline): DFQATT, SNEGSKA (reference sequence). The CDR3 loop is CSASRDRVGNEKLFF. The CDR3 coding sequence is TGCAGTGCTAGTCGGGACAGGGTTGGAAATGAAAAACTGTTTTTT.

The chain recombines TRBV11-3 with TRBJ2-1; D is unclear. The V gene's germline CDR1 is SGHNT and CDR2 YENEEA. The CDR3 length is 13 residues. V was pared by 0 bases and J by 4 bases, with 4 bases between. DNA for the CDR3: TGTGCCAGCAGCTTAGACACGTACAATGAGCAGTTCTTC. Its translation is CASSLDTYNEQFF.

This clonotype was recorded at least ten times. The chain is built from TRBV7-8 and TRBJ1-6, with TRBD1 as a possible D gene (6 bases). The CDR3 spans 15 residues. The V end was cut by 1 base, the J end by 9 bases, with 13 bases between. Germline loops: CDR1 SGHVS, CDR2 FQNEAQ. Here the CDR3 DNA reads TGTGCCAGCAGCTTAGGGAACAGGGCTAGTTCACCCCTCCACTTT. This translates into CASSLGNRASSPLHF.

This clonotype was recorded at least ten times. The DNA for the CDR3 is TGTGCCAGCAGCTTATTTGGACAGGGGACTAGTAATTCACCCCTCCACTTT. It yields the protein CASSLFGQGTSNSPLHF. This chain connects TRBV7-2 to TRBJ1-6; 9 bases are shared with TRBD1. This CDR3 region has 17 residues. V lost 2 bases to trimming and J lost 6 bases; unmatched junction nucleotides: 8. CDR1 and CDR2 from the germline V gene are SGHTA and FQGNSA.

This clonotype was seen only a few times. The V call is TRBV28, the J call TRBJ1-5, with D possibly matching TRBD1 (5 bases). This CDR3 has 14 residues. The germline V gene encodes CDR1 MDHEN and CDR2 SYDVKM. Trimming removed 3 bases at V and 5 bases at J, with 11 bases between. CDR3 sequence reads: CASSLGGGDQPQHF. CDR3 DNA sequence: TGTGCCAGCAGTTTGGGGGGGGGGGATCAGCCCCAGCATTTT.

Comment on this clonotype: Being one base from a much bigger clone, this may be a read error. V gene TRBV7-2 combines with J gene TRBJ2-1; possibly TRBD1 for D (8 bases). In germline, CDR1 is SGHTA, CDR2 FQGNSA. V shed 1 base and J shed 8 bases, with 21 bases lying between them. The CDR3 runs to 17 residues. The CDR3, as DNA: TGTGCCAGCAGCTTAGAGTGGTTTCTTACAGGGGGGGATGAGCAGTTCTTC. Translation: CASSLEWFLTGGDEQFF.

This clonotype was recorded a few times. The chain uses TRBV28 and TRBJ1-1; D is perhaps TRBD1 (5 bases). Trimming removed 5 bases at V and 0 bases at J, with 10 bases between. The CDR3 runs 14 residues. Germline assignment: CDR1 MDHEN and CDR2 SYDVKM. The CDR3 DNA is TGTGCCAGCAGTGAGACAGCCATGAACACTGAAGCTTTCTTT. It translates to CASSETAMNTEAFF. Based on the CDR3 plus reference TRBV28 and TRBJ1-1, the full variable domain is DVKVTQSSRYLVKRTGEKVFLECVQDMDHENMFWYRQDPGLGLRLIYFSYDVKMKEKGDIPEGYSVSREKKERFSLILESASTNQTSMYLCASSETAMNTEAFFGQGTRLTVV.

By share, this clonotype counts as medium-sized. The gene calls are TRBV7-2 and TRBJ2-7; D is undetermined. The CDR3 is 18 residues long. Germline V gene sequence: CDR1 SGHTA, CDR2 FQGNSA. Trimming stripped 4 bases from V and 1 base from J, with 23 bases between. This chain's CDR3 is CASSSYVTLFLTSYEQYF. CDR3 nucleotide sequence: TGTGCCAGCAGCTCTTACGTGACTCTATTCCTTACATCCTACGAGCAGTACTTC.

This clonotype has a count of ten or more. The CDR3 DNA is TGTGCCAGCCCCTGGACAGGCCCAGGGCCCCAGCATTTT. This translates into CASPWTGPGPQHF. This chain links TRBV28 with TRBJ1-5, with TRBD1 matching over 7 bases. The CDR3 has 13 amino acids. V dropped 8 bases and J dropped 9; count of bases not matched to a gene: 10. Germline loops: CDR1 MDHEN, CDR2 SYDVKM.

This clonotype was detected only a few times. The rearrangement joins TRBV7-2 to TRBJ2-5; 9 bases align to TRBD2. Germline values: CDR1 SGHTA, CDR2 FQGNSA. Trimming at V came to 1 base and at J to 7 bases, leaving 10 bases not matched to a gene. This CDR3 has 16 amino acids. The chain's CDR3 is CASSLVSGGGGGTQYF. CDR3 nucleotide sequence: TGTGCCAGCAGCTTAGTATCGGGCGGGGGGGGAGGGACCCAGTACTTC.

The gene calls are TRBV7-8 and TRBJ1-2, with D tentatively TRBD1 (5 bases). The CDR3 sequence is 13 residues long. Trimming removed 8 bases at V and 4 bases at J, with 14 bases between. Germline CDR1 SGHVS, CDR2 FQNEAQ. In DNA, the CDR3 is TGTGCCAGCTCCCTCGGGGGGTTCTATGGCTACACCTTC. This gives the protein CASSLGGFYGYTF.

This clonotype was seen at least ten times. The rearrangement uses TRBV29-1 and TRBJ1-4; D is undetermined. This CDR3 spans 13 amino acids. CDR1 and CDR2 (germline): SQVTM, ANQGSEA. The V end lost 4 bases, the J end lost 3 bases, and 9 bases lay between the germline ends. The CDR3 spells CSVGGGPNEKLFF. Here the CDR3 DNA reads TGCAGCGTTGGAGGCGGACCTAATGAAAAACTGTTTTTT.

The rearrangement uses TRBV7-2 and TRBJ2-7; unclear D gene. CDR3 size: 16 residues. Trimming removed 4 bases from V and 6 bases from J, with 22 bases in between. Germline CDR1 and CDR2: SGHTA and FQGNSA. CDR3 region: CASSSLLLNGTAEQYF. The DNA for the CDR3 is TGTGCCAGCAGCTCCCTTCTTCTAAACGGTACCGCCGAGCAGTACTTC.

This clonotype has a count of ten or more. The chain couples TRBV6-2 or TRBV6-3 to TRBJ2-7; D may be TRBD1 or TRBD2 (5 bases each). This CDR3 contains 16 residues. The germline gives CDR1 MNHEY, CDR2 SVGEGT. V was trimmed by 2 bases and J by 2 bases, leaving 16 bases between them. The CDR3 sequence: CASSYTGTAGPYEQYF. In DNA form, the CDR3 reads TGTGCCAGCAGTTACACCGGGACGGCTGGGCCCTACGAGCAGTACTTC.